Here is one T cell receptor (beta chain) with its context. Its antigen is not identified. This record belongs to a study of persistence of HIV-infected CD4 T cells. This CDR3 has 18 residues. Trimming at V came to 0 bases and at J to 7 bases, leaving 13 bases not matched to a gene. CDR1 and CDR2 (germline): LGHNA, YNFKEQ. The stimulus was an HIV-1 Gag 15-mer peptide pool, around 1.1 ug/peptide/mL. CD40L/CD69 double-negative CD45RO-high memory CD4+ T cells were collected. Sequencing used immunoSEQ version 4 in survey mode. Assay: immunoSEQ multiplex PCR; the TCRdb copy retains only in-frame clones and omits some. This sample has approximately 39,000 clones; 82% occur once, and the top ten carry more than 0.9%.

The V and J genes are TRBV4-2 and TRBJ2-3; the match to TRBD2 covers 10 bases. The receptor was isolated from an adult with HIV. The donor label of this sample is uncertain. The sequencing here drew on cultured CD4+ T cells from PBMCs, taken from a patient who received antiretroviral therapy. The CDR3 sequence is CASSQDLPQAGGPYTQYF. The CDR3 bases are TGTGCCAGCAGCCAAGATCTGCCACAAGCGGGGGGGCCATATACGCAGTATTTT.